These T cell receptor beta chains were read from a single sample in a study of control samples from healthy donors and cancer patients. Here immunoSEQ multiplex PCR was the method, and the copy in TCRdb shows in-frame clones only, minus some. The table lists over 150,000 clones, 94% of them singletons, with roughly 15% in the top ten. The sample comprised PBMCs. The receptors derive from a man aged 55 to 69 with colorectal cancer. Both conserved end residues are part of each CDR3. The D gene is left open where the match is weak. The size field is filled for only some rows; it gives once, few, many or a size class.

clone_size d_call j_call v_call cdr3_aa cdr3_nt
NA NA TRBJ1-2 TRBV18 CASSPEDRTDYGYTF TGTGCCAGCTCGCCCGAAGACAGGACAGACTATGGCTACACCTTC
NA TRBD1 TRBJ1-2 TRBV5-6 CASTWDRADGYTF TGTGCCAGCACCTGGGACAGGGCGGATGGCTACACCTTC
NA NA TRBJ1-6 TRBV27 CASSLTWSSYNSPLHF TGTGCCAGCAGTTTAACCTGGAGCTCCTATAATTCACCCCTCCACTTT
NA TRBD2 TRBJ2-5 TRBV5-4 CASSSGTSGGAGETQYF TGTGCCAGCAGCTCTGGGACTAGCGGGGGGGCGGGAGAGACCCAGTACTTC
once NA TRBJ1-4 TRBV6-1 CASSGTPEKLFF TGTGCCAGCAGTGGGACTCCCGAAAAACTGTTTTTT
NA NA TRBJ2-1 TRBV30 CAWGRQVAYNEQFF TGTGCCTGGGGTAGACAGGTCGCCTACAATGAGCAGTTCTTC
NA TRBD1 TRBJ1-6 TRBV6-2/TRBV6-3 CASSYRTGRNSPLHF TGTGCCAGCAGTTACAGGACAGGGAGGAATTCACCCCTCCACTTT
NA TRBD1 TRBJ1-6 TRBV3-1/TRBV3-2 CASSRDRGISPLHF TGTGCCAGCAGCAGGGACAGGGGGATTTCACCCCTCCACTTT
NA NA TRBJ2-5 TRBV24-1 CATSDWVGGGTQYF TGTGCCACCAGTGATTGGGTCGGAGGGGGGACCCAGTACTTC
NA NA TRBJ1-1 TRBV9 CASSLTGNTEAFF TGTGCCAGCAGCCTCACCGGGAACACTGAAGCTTTCTTT
NA NA TRBJ1-2 TRBV30 CAWSVLGRGYTF TGTGCCTGGAGTGTACTGGGCCGCGGCTACACCTTC
NA TRBD1 TRBJ1-3 TRBV10-2 CASSPKRDSSGNTIYF TGCGCCAGCAGTCCGAAGAGGGACAGCTCCGGAAACACCATATATTTT
NA NA TRBJ2-5 TRBV7-6 CASSPGISQETQYF TGTGCCAGCAGCCCAGGGATTAGCCAAGAGACCCAGTACTTC
NA TRBD1 TRBJ2-1 TRBV9 CASSGDRGNEQFF TGTGCCAGCAGTGGGGACAGAGGGAATGAGCAGTTCTTC
NA NA TRBJ1-6 TRBV6-5 CASTSDKVNSPLHF TGTGCCAGCACCTCCGACAAGGTGAATTCACCCCTCCACTTT
NA TRBD2 TRBJ2-2 TRBV6-5 CAAWSAGGGTGELFF TGTGCCGCTTGGTCGGCGGGGGGCGGTACCGGGGAGCTGTTTTTT
NA TRBD2 TRBJ2-7 TRBV10-3 CAISEPAGAYEQYF TGTGCCATCAGTGAGCCAGCGGGGGCCTACGAGCAGTACTTC
NA NA TRBJ1-3 TRBV7-9 CASNPGRGRQNTIYF TGTGCCAGCAACCCTGGGAGGGGTCGCCAAAACACCATATATTTT
NA NA TRBJ1-5 TRBV4-1 CAASAGLSQPQHF TGCGCCGCCTCGGCGGGGTTAAGTCAGCCCCAGCATTTT
NA NA TRBJ1-1 TRBV18 CASSGTETLPLNTEAFF TGTGCCAGCTCAGGGACGGAGACCCTGCCCTTGAACACTGAAGCTTTCTTT
NA NA TRBJ2-1 TRBV12-2 CASRPSSGGSSYNEQFF TGTGCAAGTCGCCCGAGTAGCGGGGGGTCCTCCTACAATGAGCAGTTCTTC
NA TRBD1 TRBJ2-1 TRBV7-2 CASSTDRGFNNEQFF TGTGCCAGCAGCACGGACAGGGGCTTTAACAATGAGCAGTTCTTC
NA NA TRBJ1-5 TRBV30 CAWSLGQSNQPQHF TGTGCCTGGAGTCTTGGACAGAGCAATCAGCCCCAGCATTTT
NA TRBD1 TRBJ2-1 TRBV29-1 CSVYGDSYNEQFF TGCAGCGTTTATGGGGACAGCTACAATGAGCAGTTCTTC
NA NA TRBJ2-2 TRBV3-1/TRBV3-2 CASSRQGGGTGELFF TGTGCCAGCAGCCGCCAGGGGGGGGGCACCGGGGAGCTGTTTTTT
NA NA TRBJ1-2 TRBV2 CASGSAGRGYTF TGTGCCAGCGGGAGCGCAGGAAGGGGCTACACCTTC
once NA TRBJ2-5 TRBV30 CAWSWGVQETQYF TGTGCCTGGAGCTGGGGGGTACAAGAGACCCAGTACTTC